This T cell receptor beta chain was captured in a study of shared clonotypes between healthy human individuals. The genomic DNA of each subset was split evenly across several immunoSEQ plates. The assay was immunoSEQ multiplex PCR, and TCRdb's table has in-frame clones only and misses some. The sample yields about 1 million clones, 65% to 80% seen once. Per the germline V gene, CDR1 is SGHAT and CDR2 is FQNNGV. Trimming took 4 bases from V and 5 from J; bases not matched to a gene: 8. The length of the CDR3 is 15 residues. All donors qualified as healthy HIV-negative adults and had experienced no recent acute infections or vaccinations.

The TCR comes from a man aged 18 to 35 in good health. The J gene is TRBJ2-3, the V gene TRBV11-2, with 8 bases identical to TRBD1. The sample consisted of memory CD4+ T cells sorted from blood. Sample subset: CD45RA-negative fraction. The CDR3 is CASSSRTGWEDTQYF. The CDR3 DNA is TGTGCCAGCAGCTCTCGGACAGGGTGGGAAGATACGCAGTATTTT.